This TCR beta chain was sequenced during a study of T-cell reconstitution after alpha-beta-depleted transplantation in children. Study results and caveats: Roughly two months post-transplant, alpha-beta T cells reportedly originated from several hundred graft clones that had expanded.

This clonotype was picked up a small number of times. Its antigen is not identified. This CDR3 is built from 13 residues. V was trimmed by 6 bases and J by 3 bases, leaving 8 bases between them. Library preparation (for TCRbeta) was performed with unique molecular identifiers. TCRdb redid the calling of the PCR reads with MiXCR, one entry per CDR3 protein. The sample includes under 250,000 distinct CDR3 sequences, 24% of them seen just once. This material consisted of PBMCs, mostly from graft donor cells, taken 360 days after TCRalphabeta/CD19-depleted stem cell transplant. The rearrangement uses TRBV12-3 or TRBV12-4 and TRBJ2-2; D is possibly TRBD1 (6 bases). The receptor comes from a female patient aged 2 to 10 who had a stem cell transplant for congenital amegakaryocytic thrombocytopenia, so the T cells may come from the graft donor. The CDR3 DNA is TGTGCCAGCAGGAACAGGGACACCGGGGAGCTGTTTTTT. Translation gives CASRNRDTGELFF.